This is a list of T cell receptor beta chains from one sample in a study of beta chain features in type 1 diabetes. Data came from immunoSEQ multiplex PCR; TCRdb stores just in-frame clones and leaves some out. The repertoire holds 80,000 to 90,000 clones, with around a third as singletons. The specimen sequenced was stem cell memory CD4+ T cells from blood. The receptors here all came from a woman in her late teens or twenties in good health. Both conserved end residues are part of each CDR3. A D gene is named only where the DNA matches it firmly. Size is stated for part of the rows, as once, few or many counts, or as a class when the clone is expanded.

J,V,size,D,CDR3,DNA
TRBJ1-5,TRBV6-5,NA,NA,CASSPGTHSNQPQHF,TGTGCCAGCAGTCCGGGAACCCATAGCAATCAGCCCCAGCATTTT
TRBJ1-1,TRBV2,NA,TRBD1,CASRDRVRANPEAFF,TGTGCCAGCAGGGACAGGGTCCGGGCTAACCCTGAAGCTTTCTTT
TRBJ2-1,TRBV11-2,NA,TRBD1,CASSLDLGTGPNEQFF,TGTGCCAGCAGCTTAGATCTAGGGACAGGGCCAAATGAGCAGTTCTTC
TRBJ1-3,TRBV30,few,NA,CAWGPGNTIYF,TGTGCCTGGGGGCCTGGAAACACCATATATTTT
TRBJ2-1,TRBV11-2,NA,TRBD2,CASSVPSGGTKQFF,TGTGCCAGCAGCGTTCCTAGCGGGGGGACCAAGCAGTTCTTC
TRBJ2-7,TRBV30,NA,NA,CAWSVGQGTSRYEQYF,TGTGCCTGGAGTGTAGGGCAGGGAACGTCACGTTACGAGCAGTACTTC
TRBJ1-3,TRBV2,NA,NA,CASSEEGQAGNTIYF,TGTGCCAGCAGTGAAGAGGGGCAAGCTGGAAACACCATATATTTT
TRBJ1-1,TRBV19,NA,NA,CASSRGFVSEAFF,TGTGCCAGTAGCAGGGGTTTCGTGTCGGAAGCTTTCTTT
TRBJ2-7,TRBV5-1,NA,NA,CASSRDNGLYEQYF,TGCGCCAGCAGCCGCGACAATGGACTCTACGAGCAGTACTTC
TRBJ2-3,TRBV15,NA,NA,CATSRARGYTDTQYF,TGTGCCACCAGCAGAGCACGGGGGTACACAGATACGCAGTATTTT
TRBJ2-1,TRBV7-2,few,TRBD2,CASSRLAGGHNEQFF,TGTGCCAGCAGCCGGCTAGCGGGGGGCCACAATGAGCAGTTCTTC
TRBJ2-5,TRBV7-9,NA,TRBD2,CASSRLAGGETQYF,TGTGCCAGCAGCCGACTAGCGGGAGGAGAGACCCAGTACTTC
TRBJ2-7,TRBV5-1,few,NA,CASSLDPSSFEQYF,TGCGCCAGCAGCTTGGACCCTAGCAGTTTCGAGCAGTACTTC
TRBJ2-3,TRBV4-1,NA,TRBD1,CASSHPGQGRTDTQYF,TGCGCCAGCAGCCACCCGGGACAGGGGAGGACAGATACGCAGTATTTT
TRBJ2-5,TRBV15,NA,NA,CATSRDQGGETQYF,TGTGCCACCAGCAGAGACCAGGGGGGAGAGACCCAGTACTTC
TRBJ2-2,TRBV6-6,NA,NA,CASTLRRATNTGELFF,TGTGCCAGCACTCTAAGGCGGGCTACGAACACCGGGGAGCTGTTTTTT
TRBJ1-1,TRBV7-6,NA,TRBD1,CASSSPTGGNTEAFF,TGTGCCAGCAGCTCCCCGACAGGGGGGAACACTGAAGCTTTCTTT
TRBJ2-3,TRBV5-4,NA,TRBD2,CASSLAAGGPIDTQYF,TGTGCCAGCAGCTTGGCAGCGGGAGGGCCGATAGATACGCAGTATTTT
TRBJ2-7,TRBV11-2,NA,TRBD2,CASSPSGGGDEQYF,TGTGCCAGCAGCCCCTCAGGCGGGGGGGACGAGCAGTACTTC
TRBJ2-7,TRBV5-4,NA,TRBD2,CASSLQRGTYEQYF,TGTGCCAGCAGCTTACAGCGGGGCACCTACGAGCAGTACTTC
TRBJ1-3,TRBV5-1,few,NA,CASSLTESGNTIYF,TGCGCCAGCAGCTTGACAGAGTCTGGAAACACCATATATTTT
TRBJ1-2,TRBV5-1,NA,NA,CASSLVDPGGGYTF,TGCGCCAGCAGCTTGGTAGACCCGGGGGGTGGCTACACCTTC